Listed here are 29 T cell receptor beta chains from one sample, sequenced in a study of CD8+ T cells in alopecia areata listed by TCRdb under 2018. The protocol used for the library was the immunoSEQ multiplex PCR assay. RNA was extracted from all samples and reverse transcribed into cDNA as template for TCR sequencing. TCRdb's version of the immuneACCESS table is confined to in-frame rearrangements and falls short of the full clone set. An unresolved V gene accounts for under half of the shortfall where checked; the remainder is of unknown origin. The sample data list 110,000 to 150,000 clones, and about 59% of these were observed just once. The ten top clones hold approximately 15% of the sample. This sample's time point label indicates: around 29 days on oral tofacitinib. The sample's treatment or condition label, decoded: oral pan-JAK inhibitor, 5-10 mg twice daily. The material sequenced was CD8+ T cells sorted from blood, taken at week 4, from a patient treated with tofacitinib. Receptors originate from a human donor with alopecia areata.

This chain links TRBV6-5 with TRBJ2-3; D possibly corresponds to TRBD2 (5 bases). The CDR3 loop spans 13 amino acids. Germline V gene sequence: CDR1 MNHEY, CDR2 SVGAGI. V lost 0 bases and J 14 bases, leaving 15 bases between the germline ends. The CDR3 region has the DNA TGTGCCAGCAGTTACTCGAAAGGACTCCTGGGGTATTTT. It yields the protein CASSYSKGLLGYF.

This clone appeared a few times. This chain uses TRBV19 with TRBJ2-1; D call uncertain. Germline V gene data show CDR1 as LNHDA and CDR2 as SQIVND (reference sequence). This CDR3 has 14 residues. The ends were cut back, 5 bases at V and 2 bases at J, with 10 bases in the middle. DNA of the CDR3: TGTGCCAGTAGTGGACGGTTGGCCTACAATGAGCAGTTCTTC. It yields the protein CASSGRLAYNEQFF. The entire variable domain, with the rest obtained from reference TRBV19 and TRBJ2-1, is as follows: DGGITQSPKYLFRKEGQNVTLSCEQNLNHDAMYWYRQDPGQGLRLIYYSQIVNDFQKGDIAEGYSVSREKKESFPLTVTSAQKNPTAFYLCASSGRLAYNEQFFGPGTRLTVL.

This chain links TRBV4-2 with TRBJ1-2; 7 bases fit TRBD1. This CDR3 has 15 residues. Germline V lookup: CDR1 LGHNA, CDR2 YNFKEQ. The J segment lost 4 bases and the V segment lost 6 bases, leaving 11 bases of the junction unmatched. CDR3: CASRSYTGQPYGYTF. As DNA, the CDR3 is TGTGCCAGCAGATCATACACGGGACAGCCCTATGGCTACACCTTC.

This clone has just a few counts. The chain carries TRBV5-1 and TRBJ2-7; D is uncertain. V lost 0 bases and J 2 bases, leaving 12 bases between the germline ends. CDR3 length equals 15 residues. In germline, CDR1 is SGHRS, CDR2 YFSETQ. CDR3 sequence: CASSLGPDGPYEQYF. The CDR3 bases are TGCGCCAGCAGCTTGGGGCCGGACGGACCCTACGAGCAGTACTTC.

The gene calls are TRBV7-8 and TRBJ2-3, with 7 bases identical to TRBD1. CDR3 length: 15 amino acids. The V and J ends lost 3 bases and 4 bases, in that order; junction bases with no gene match: 7. From germline, CDR1 is SGHVS and CDR2 FQNEAQ. The CDR3 spells CASSFRQGLPDTQYF. The CDR3, as DNA: TGTGCCAGCAGCTTTCGACAGGGCCTCCCAGATACGCAGTATTTT.

This clone was observed a few times. V is TRBV13 and J is TRBJ2-7; 12 bases agree with TRBD2. V lost 0 bases and J lost 2; bases outside the gene matches: 5. CDR1 PRHDT and CDR2 FYEKMQ come from the germline V gene (reference sequence). The CDR3 is 17 residues long. The CDR3 sequence is CASSLGASGGDTYEQYF. The CDR3 DNA is TGTGCCAGCAGCTTAGGAGCTAGCGGGGGGGACACCTACGAGCAGTACTTC.

This chain connects TRBV4-3 to TRBJ2-5; possibly TRBD1 for D (6 bases). Germline V gene data show CDR1 as LGHNA and CDR2 as YSLEER. The CDR3 covers 15 residues. V was shortened by 3 bases and J by 3 bases, with 14 bases between the two germline ends. CDR3 amino acids: CASSQLTGPKETQYF. CDR3 coding DNA: TGCGCCAGCAGCCAGTTGACAGGTCCTAAAGAGACCCAGTACTTC.

This clone came up a few times. The rearrangement links TRBV29-1 to TRBJ2-2; either TRBD1 or TRBD2 may fit D (5 bases each). V was trimmed by 5 bases and J by 4 bases, leaving 11 bases between them. This CDR3 is 13 amino acids long. The germline gives CDR1 SQVTM, CDR2 ANQGSEA. CDR3 coding DNA: TGCAGCGTTAGGCTTGGGGGCACCGGGGAGCTGTTTTTT. Translation gives CSVRLGGTGELFF.

The chain recombines TRBV13 with TRBJ1-5, with a tentative D call TRBD1 (5 bases). Trimming removed 5 bases at V and 11 bases at J, with 13 bases between. Per the germline V gene, CDR1 is PRHDT and CDR2 is FYEKMQ (reference sequence). The CDR3 covers 12 residues. CDR3: CASSGGEGAQHF. DNA for the CDR3: TGTGCCAGCAGCGGGGGGGAAGGGGCCCAGCATTTT.

The rearrangement uses TRBV9 and TRBJ1-6, with D possibly TRBD1 on 6 matching bases. This CDR3 contains 15 residues. CDR1 SGDLS and CDR2 YYNGEE come from the germline V gene. The V end lost 2 bases, the J end lost 8 bases, and 14 bases lay between the germline ends. DNA of the CDR3: TGTGCCAGCAGCGTGTCCGGGACATCTGATTCACCCCTCCACTTT. Residues: CASSVSGTSDSPLHF.

The rearrangement links TRBV4-1 to TRBJ2-1; 11 bases agree with TRBD2. The V gene end was trimmed by 7 bases and the J gene end by 4 bases; junction bases not matched to a gene: 6. CDR1 is MGHRA and CDR2 is YSYEKL in the germline V gene. The CDR3 has 15 residues. CDR3 sequence reads: CASNPIAGGYNEQFF. The CDR3 nucleotides read TGCGCCAGCAACCCGATAGCGGGGGGGTACAATGAGCAGTTCTTC.

The chain links TRBV6-1 to TRBJ2-7; 8 bases map to TRBD1. From germline, CDR1 is MNHNS and CDR2 SASEGT. The V and J ends lost 1 base and 3 bases, in that order; junction bases with no gene match: 5. CDR3 size: 15 residues. The CDR3 DNA follows: TGTGCCAGCAGTGAAGATGGCGGGACAGGCTACGAGCAGTACTTC. Residues: CASSEDGGTGYEQYF.

The chain joins TRBV7-6 to TRBJ2-5; no definite D call. Between the trimmed V and J ends, which lost 1 base and 3 bases, there was a span of 6 bases. Looked up from germline, CDR1 is SGHVS and CDR2 is FNYEAQ. The CDR3 has 13 amino acids. The CDR3 coding sequence is TGTGCCAGCAGCTTAGATATGGAAGAGACCCAGTACTTC. Protein sequence: CASSLDMEETQYF.

This clone turned up a few times. The CDR3 loop reads CASSLQGADTEAFF. The CDR3 DNA reads TGTGCCAGCAGCTTACAGGGGGCTGACACTGAAGCTTTCTTT. The gene calls are TRBV7-9 and TRBJ1-1, with TRBD1 matching 8 bases. The CDR3 runs to 14 residues. J was trimmed by 3 bases and V by 2 bases; bases with no gene match: 2. The germline V gene encodes CDR1 SEHNR and CDR2 FQNEAQ (reference sequence).

The CDR3 coding sequence is TGTGCCAGCAGTGACGGCGAGGACATTCAGTACTTC. This encodes CASSDGEDIQYF. The chain joins TRBV13 to TRBJ2-4, with D uncertain. The germline V gene encodes CDR1 PRHDT and CDR2 FYEKMQ (reference sequence). The CDR3 spans 12 residues. V lost 6 bases, J lost 8 bases, and 11 bases lay in between.

The V call is TRBV25-1, the J call TRBJ2-2; D is undetermined. V shed 6 bases and J shed 1 base, with 15 bases lying between them. This CDR3 has 16 residues. Germline V gene data show CDR1 as MGHDK and CDR2 as SYGVNS. The CDR3 DNA follows: TGTGCCAGCAGCGGAGTCGACGAGGTGAACACCGGGGAGCTGTTTTTT. Translation: CASSGVDEVNTGELFF.

V is TRBV6-5 and J is TRBJ2-7; tentatively, D is TRBD2 (6 bases). This CDR3 has 13 amino acids. Looked up from germline, CDR1 is MNHEY and CDR2 is SVGAGI. Deletions cut 7 bases from V and 0 bases from J, with 10 bases between. The CDR3 DNA reads TGTGCCAGCACTAGCGATAGCTCCTACGAGCAGTACTTC. It encodes CASTSDSSYEQYF.

The CDR3 coding sequence is TGTGCCAGCAGCCCCCCCCAAGAGACCCAGTACTTC. Protein product: CASSPPQETQYF. The V gene is TRBV7-9, the J gene TRBJ2-5; D gene ambiguous. Between the trimmed V and J ends, which lost 5 bases and 1 base, there was a span of 5 bases. Germline CDR1 is SEHNR and CDR2 is FQNEAQ (reference sequence). The CDR3 contains 12 residues.

The gene calls are TRBV7-9 and TRBJ2-4, with 8 nucleotides matching TRBD1. Unmatched junction bases numbered 5, after V lost 5 bases and J lost 2 bases. Germline lookup yields CDR1 SEHNR and CDR2 FQNEAQ (reference sequence). The CDR3 length is 15 residues. CDR3 in DNA: TGTGCCAGCAGCCCACGACAGGGGACCAAAAACATTCAGTACTTC. Translation gives CASSPRQGTKNIQYF.

This clone has only a few counts. V and J are TRBV4-3 and TRBJ2-2; D is undetermined. Germline CDR1 is LGHNA and CDR2 is YSLEER. Between the trimmed V and J ends, which lost 3 bases and 2 bases, there was a span of 10 bases. CDR3 length: 15 amino acids. CDR3 DNA: TGCGCCAGCAGCCACCCTGTTGGCAACACCGGGGAGCTGTTTTTT. Translation gives CASSHPVGNTGELFF.

This clone was counted once. The same CDR3 also results from other DNA sequences found in this sample. The chain employs TRBV27 and TRBJ2-7, with 9 bases lining up with TRBD1. Germline V CDR1 and CDR2: MNHEY, SMNVEV (reference sequence). CDR3 length: 16 residues. V lost 0 bases to trimming and J lost 4 bases; unmatched junction nucleotides: 7. CDR3 sequence reads: CASSLSPGTGTYEQYF. The CDR3 nucleotides read TGTGCCAGCAGTTTATCCCCCGGGACAGGGACGTACGAGCAGTACTTC.

The J gene is TRBJ2-7, the V gene TRBV6-5, with 8 nucleotides matching TRBD1. V lost 2 bases to trimming and J lost 5 bases; unmatched junction nucleotides: 2. The germline gives CDR1 MNHEY, CDR2 SVGAGI. The CDR3 extends over 13 amino acids. The CDR3 spells CASSYATGDEQYF. The CDR3 DNA sequence: TGTGCCAGCAGTTACGCGACAGGGGACGAGCAGTACTTC.

This clone was detected a few times. This chain joins TRBV29-1 and TRBJ2-3; possibly TRBD2 for D (6 bases). CDR3 length: 13 residues. With 7 bases removed from V and 0 bases from J, the gap between germline ends came to 11 bases. The V gene's germline CDR1 is SQVTM and CDR2 ANQGSEA. In nucleotides, the CDR3 is TGCAGCGACGCGGGGTCTAGCACAGATACGCAGTATTTT. This codes for CSDAGSSTDTQYF.

This clone was detected a few times. This chain uses TRBV6-4 with TRBJ1-6; unclear D gene. Germline assignment: CDR1 MRHNA and CDR2 SNTAGT. Trimming took 6 bases from V and 5 from J, leaving 11 bases between them. This CDR3 has 14 amino acids. CDR3: CASRPGPDNSPLHF. DNA for the CDR3: TGTGCCAGCAGACCAGGTCCGGATAATTCACCCCTCCACTTT.

This clone turned up a few times. CDR3 sequence reads: CASSDSTGTDTQYF. Written as DNA, the CDR3 is TGTGCCAGCAGTGACTCGACAGGCACAGATACGCAGTATTTT. The chain links TRBV6-4 to TRBJ2-3; D perhaps matches TRBD1 (5 bases). This CDR3 is built from 14 residues. V was cut by 0 bases and J by 1 base, with 5 bases left in between. CDR1 and CDR2 (germline): MRHNA, SNTAGT.

The chain employs TRBV29-1 and TRBJ2-7; D gene unclear. This CDR3 contains 11 residues. V lost 4 bases and J 3 bases, leaving 7 bases between the germline ends. Looked up from germline, CDR1 is SQVTM and CDR2 is ANQGSEA. CDR3 residues: CSVVTNYEQYF. The CDR3 coding sequence is TGCAGCGTTGTAACTAACTACGAGCAGTACTTC.

The chain links TRBV30 to TRBJ1-5; no clear D. Between the trimmed V and J ends, which lost 1 base and 3 bases, there was a span of 7 bases. There are 13 residues in the CDR3. CDR1 is GTSNPN and CDR2 is SVGIG in the germline V gene (reference sequence). CDR3 sequence (DNA): TGTGCCTGGAGTGGACCTGACAATCAGCCCCAGCATTTT. This codes for CAWSGPDNQPQHF.

This clone was seen more than once but under ten times. A far larger clone differs by one base, so this is likely a read error. V and J are TRBV6-5 and TRBJ2-1; 12 bases map to TRBD2. From germline, CDR1 is MNHEY and CDR2 SVGAGI. This CDR3 has 15 residues. CDR3: CASSDSSGGANEQFF. CDR3 bases: TGTGCCAGCAGTGACTCTAGCGGGGGGGCCAATGAGCAGTTCTTC.

This chain connects TRBV4-1 to TRBJ2-3; D is undetermined. Germline CDR1 reads MGHRA; CDR2 reads YSYEKL. The CDR3 runs 15 residues. Trimming pared 1 base from V and 0 bases from J, leaving 8 bases between. The CDR3 sequence: CASSQVAVSTDTQYF. The CDR3 coding sequence is TGCGCCAGCAGCCAAGTTGCAGTTAGCACAGATACGCAGTATTTT.